Listed here are 27 T cell receptor beta chains from one sample, sequenced in a study of human T cells and chemical hapten exposure. Time point in this sample: patch test 3, about 24 weeks after DPC sensitization. Specified treatment: therapeutic diphenylcyclopropenone sensitization with weekly scalp DPC. TCRdb analysed the RACE reads with MiXCR anew, one entry per CDR3 protein. The data show 55,000 to 75,000 distinct CDR3 sequences, around 11% seen once. The sequencing here drew on whole blood, taken in connection with sensitization to the hapten diphenylcyclopropenone (DPC). These TCRs come from a man aged 25-45 years with alopecia areata. Some clones in this sample may be carry-over from other donors' samples.

As to this clonotype: Given a much more abundant clone one base away, this may be a read error. V is TRBV6-6 and J is TRBJ2-7, with a tentative D call TRBD2 (6 bases). The J call may be in error: the DNA end matches TRBJ2-1 better. Germline CDR1 and CDR2: MNHNY and SVGAGI (reference sequence). There are 15 residues in the CDR3. The DNA for the CDR3 is TGTGCCAGCAGTGACCCCGGGACGGGAGACTACGAGCAGTTCTTC. Protein product: CASSDPGTGDYEQFF.

This clonotype was seen repeatedly, ten times or more. The rearrangement uses TRBV7-3 and TRBJ2-1; D not certain. Trimming removed 3 bases at V and 7 bases at J, with 16 bases between. There are 15 residues in the CDR3. Germline V gives CDR1 SGHTA, CDR2 FQGTGA. In DNA form, the CDR3 reads TGTGCCAGCAGCTTCGGTCGTAGCTCGTGGAATGAGCAGTTCTTC. Encoded protein: CASSFGRSSWNEQFF.

The sample holds many counts of this clonotype. The chain employs TRBV6-2 or TRBV6-3 and TRBJ2-6, with 10 bases lining up with TRBD1. Looked up from germline, CDR1 is MNHEY and CDR2 is SVGEGT. CDR3 length equals 22 residues. J gave up 0 bases and V 4 bases, and 18 bases lay outside the gene matches. The CDR3 sequence is CASSSRSGTGELTSSGANVLTF. Here the CDR3 DNA reads TGTGCCAGCAGTTCCCGATCCGGGACAGGGGAACTGACTTCCTCTGGGGCCAACGTCCTGACTTTC.

This clonotype was seen at least ten times. The rearrangement links TRBV4-1 to TRBJ1-1; D remains ambiguous. V lost 0 bases and J 11 bases, leaving 13 bases between the germline ends. The CDR3 loop spans 13 amino acids. Germline assignment: CDR1 MGHRA and CDR2 YSYEKL. The CDR3 spells CASSQDWKLGAFF. CDR3 coding DNA: TGCGCCAGCAGCCAAGATTGGAAGCTGGGGGCTTTCTTT.

The chain is built from TRBV30 and TRBJ1-1; D is unresolved. The germline V and J ends were trimmed by 1 base and 6 bases, with 9 bases remaining between them. Germline CDR1 reads GTSNPN; CDR2 reads SVGIG (reference sequence). CDR3 length: 12 residues. CDR3 sequence reads: CAWSAGHPEAFF. The CDR3 DNA reads as TGTGCCTGGAGTGCTGGTCACCCTGAAGCTTTCTTT.

The chain combines TRBV28 with TRBJ2-3; 9 nucleotides match TRBD2. Per germline, CDR1 MDHEN and CDR2 SYDVKM. CDR3 size: 17 residues. V shed 6 bases and J 6 bases; nucleotides not matched to a gene: 16. CDR3 loop: CASSLPRGLAGRDTQYF. In DNA, the CDR3 is TGTGCCAGCAGCCTTCCTAGGGGGCTAGCGGGGCGTGATACGCAGTATTTT.

This clonotype was found a few times. V usage is TRBV9 and J usage is TRBJ1-2; weak D call: TRBD1 (6 bases). This CDR3 comprises 13 residues. Germline V CDR1 and CDR2: SGDLS, YYNGEE. V dropped 3 bases and J dropped 1 base, with 7 bases sitting between them. Here the CDR3 reads CASSADSNYGYTF. In DNA form, the CDR3 reads TGTGCCAGCAGCGCGGACAGTAACTATGGCTACACCTTC.

The genes are TRBV6-1 and TRBJ2-7; 11 positions match TRBD2. This CDR3 comprises 15 residues. J lost 3 bases, V lost 1 base, and 2 bases had no gene match. Germline-derived CDR1 and CDR2 are MNHNS and SASEGT. CDR3 in amino acids: CASSEGLAGGYEQYF. CDR3 bases: TGTGCCAGCAGTGAAGGGCTAGCGGGGGGCTACGAGCAGTACTTC.

The gene calls are TRBV18 and TRBJ1-2; 10 positions match TRBD1. Germline CDR1 is KGHSH and CDR2 is LQKENI. There are 17 residues in the CDR3. J gave up 6 bases and V 0 bases, and 10 bases lay outside the gene matches. The CDR3 region is CASSPPNSGQGGNGYTF. The CDR3 DNA reads as TGTGCCAGCTCACCACCTAATTCCGGACAGGGGGGAAATGGCTACACCTTC.

This clonotype was found a few times. The chain couples TRBV18 to TRBJ2-7; tentatively, D is TRBD1 or TRBD2 (5 bases each). Germline CDR1 and CDR2: KGHSH and LQKENI. V lost 6 bases and J lost 0, with 15 bases in between. CDR3 length: 15 residues. As DNA, the CDR3 is TGTGCCAGCTCGATGGGGACCGTGGCCTCCTACGAGCAGTACTTC. Residues: CASSMGTVASYEQYF.

This sequence joins TRBV20-1 and TRBJ1-1, with D unclear. V gave up 2 bases and J gave up 1 base, with 14 bases separating them. The CDR3 runs to 15 residues. The germline gives CDR1 DFQATT, CDR2 SNEGSKA (reference sequence). The CDR3 DNA sequence: TGCAGTGCTAGACCGACACGGATTACGAACACTGAAGCTTTCTTT. Protein sequence: CSARPTRITNTEAFF.

This clonotype was found many times. The chain links TRBV7-3 to TRBJ2-1; 10 bases map to TRBD2. Germline V gives CDR1 SGHTA, CDR2 FQGTGA. CDR3 length: 14 amino acids. V lost 3 bases and J lost 8; bases outside the gene matches: 4. CDR3 protein: CASSFASGGHEQFF. The DNA for the CDR3 is TGTGCCAGCAGCTTTGCTAGCGGGGGACATGAGCAGTTCTTC.

This clonotype showed up many times. This chain uses TRBV11-2 with TRBJ2-3; TRBD2 matches at 9 bases. V lost 6 bases to trimming and J lost 0 bases; unmatched junction nucleotides: 7. Germline CDR1 and CDR2: SGHAT and FQNNGV. This CDR3 has 16 residues. CDR3 in DNA: TGTGCCAGCAGTAGGGAGCGGGGGGCCAGCACAGATACGCAGTATTTT. Translated, it gives CASSRERGASTDTQYF.

This clonotype was seen ten or more times. This sequence joins TRBV30 and TRBJ2-2; D not resolved. CDR1 and CDR2 from the germline V gene are GTSNPN and SVGIG (reference sequence). The V gene lost 2 bases and the J gene lost 7 bases, with 8 bases spanning the gap. There are 12 residues in the CDR3. The CDR3 nucleotides read TGTGCCTGGAGTCTCGCTGGCGGGGAGCTGTTTTTT. This gives the protein CAWSLAGGELFF.

This clonotype was counted at least ten times. This chain uses TRBV11-2 with TRBJ2-7, with 8 bases matching TRBD1. The V segment lost 1 base and the J segment 2 bases; nucleotides outside the gene matches: 4. From germline, CDR1 is SGHAT and CDR2 FQNNGV. This CDR3 region has 15 residues. CDR3: CASSLGGTGPYEQYF. The CDR3 DNA follows: TGTGCCAGCAGCTTAGGAGGGACAGGCCCCTACGAGCAGTACTTC.

The genes are TRBV2 and TRBJ2-5, with TRBD1 as a possible D gene (5 bases). Trimming left V 8 bases short and J 2 bases short, with 12 bases between. Germline V gene lookup returns CDR1 SNHLY and CDR2 FYNNEI. CDR3 size: 13 residues. The DNA of the CDR3 is TGTGCCAGCGTACTGAACAGGCAAGAGACCCAGTACTTC. This translates into CASVLNRQETQYF.

Concerning this clonotype itself: Possible read error: a much larger clone is one base away. CDR3 nucleotide sequence: TGTGCCAGCAACCAACGACAACCTCGCACAGATACGCAGTATTTT. Translation: CASNQRQPRTDTQYF. The chain has TRBV7-9 and TRBJ2-3; D ambiguous. The CDR3 is 15 amino acids. CDR1 is SEHNR and CDR2 is FQNEAQ in the germline V gene (reference sequence). The V gene lost 7 bases and the J gene lost 1 base, with 15 bases spanning the gap.

This chain connects TRBV21-1 to TRBJ1-6. TRBV21-1 constitutes a pseudogene. The CDR3 covers 17 residues. Here the CDR3 reads CASSKGTARLVNSPLHF. CDR3 bases: TGTGCCAGCAGCAAAGGAACGGCCAGGCTAGTAAATTCACCCCTCCACTTT.

This clonotype occurred a few times. The chain recombines TRBV28 with TRBJ2-5; D tentatively fits TRBD1 or TRBD2 (5 bases each). Trimming took off 5 bases at V and 2 bases at J, with 9 bases between the two ends. Germline-derived CDR1 and CDR2 are MDHEN and SYDVKM. The CDR3 has 13 amino acids. The CDR3 sequence: CASSPGRQETQYF. The CDR3, as DNA: TGTGCCAGCAGTCCGGGACGTCAAGAGACCCAGTACTTC. The variable domain in full, with the rest retrieved from reference TRBV28 and TRBJ2-5, is DVKVTQSSRYLVKRTGEKVFLECVQDMDHENMFWYRQDPGLGLRLIYFSYDVKMKEKGDIPEGYSVSREKKERFSLILESASTNQTSMYLCASSPGRQETQYFGPGTRLLVL.

Only a few counts were recorded for this clonotype. The chain links TRBV20-1 to TRBJ1-2, with 11 nucleotides matching TRBD1. This CDR3 has 15 residues. Trimming cost V 6 bases and J 3 bases; bases outside gene matches: 9. Germline V gene data show CDR1 as DFQATT and CDR2 as SNEGSKA (reference sequence). CDR3: CSATDRGREDYGYTF. The CDR3 DNA sequence: TGCAGTGCCACGGACAGGGGGCGTGAGGACTATGGCTACACCTTC.

The rearrangement links TRBV10-3 to TRBJ1-2; tentatively, D is TRBD1 (5 bases). The germline V and J ends were trimmed by 2 bases and 8 bases, with 15 bases remaining between them. Per the germline V gene, CDR1 is ENHRY and CDR2 is SYGVKD. The CDR3 totals 14 residues. The CDR3 DNA reads as TGTGCCATCAGTGAGGGGACGGCTTCGGTCGGCTACACCTTC. This encodes CAISEGTASVGYTF.

This clonotype was found a few times. The CDR3 spells CASSHLVGGSSYNEQFF. The CDR3 coding sequence is TGTGCCAGCAGCCATCTAGTGGGGGGAAGCTCCTACAATGAGCAGTTCTTC. The chain couples TRBV5-5 to TRBJ2-1; D might be TRBD2 (6 bases). Trimming took off 4 bases at V and 0 bases at J, with 17 bases between the two ends. Germline CDR1 and CDR2: SGHKS and YYEKEE (reference sequence). This CDR3 has 17 amino acids.

The chain couples TRBV28 to TRBJ1-6; 8 bases map to TRBD1. Germline CDR1 reads MDHEN; CDR2 reads SYDVKM. V trimming: 4 bases; J trimming: 5 bases; junction bases outside the gene matches: 10. This CDR3 has 17 residues. The DNA for the CDR3 is TGTGCCAGCAGTTCAGTTACAGGGGGTCGGGATAATTCACCCCTCCACTTT. It is translated as CASSSVTGGRDNSPLHF.

The chain carries TRBV25-1 and TRBJ1-4; possible D gene TRBD1, 5 bases. CDR1 is MGHDK, CDR2 SYGVNS, per germline. V gave up 4 bases and J gave up 8 bases, with 14 bases separating them. The CDR3 extends over 14 amino acids. CDR3 loop: CASSGTGYREKLFF. The CDR3 DNA sequence: TGTGCCAGCAGTGGAACAGGTTACCGCGAAAAACTGTTTTTT.

V and J are TRBV30 and TRBJ2-2; possibly TRBD1 for D (6 bases). Per the germline V gene, CDR1 is GTSNPN and CDR2 is SVGIG (reference sequence). V was pared by 0 bases and J by 0 bases, with 32 bases between. The CDR3 loop spans 23 amino acids. The CDR3, as DNA: TGTGCCTGGAGTGTACAGGGCAGAGACATGACCATTATACAACGTACGAACACCGGGGAGCTGTTTTTT. It translates to CAWSVQGRDMTIIQRTNTGELFF.

V gene TRBV19 combines with J gene TRBJ1-1, with D perhaps matching TRBD1 (6 bases). Germline-derived CDR1 and CDR2 are LNHDA and SQIVND (reference sequence). Trimming removed 8 bases at V and 4 bases at J, with 20 bases between. CDR3 length equals 15 residues. The CDR3 nucleotides are TGTGCCAGTCAACACCTTAAAGGGGGTGGCACTGAAGCTTTCTTT. It encodes CASQHLKGGGTEAFF.

V and J are TRBV3-1 and TRBJ1-1; D is ambiguous. The CDR3 spans 12 residues. The V gene lost 7 bases and the J gene lost 5 bases, with 11 bases spanning the gap. In germline, CDR1 is LGHDT, CDR2 YNNKEL (reference sequence). Here the CDR3 DNA reads TGTGCCAGCACCGATCCTGGAACTGAAGCTTTCTTT. As protein: CASTDPGTEAFF. Full variable domain (outside the CDR3, taken from reference TRBV3-1 and TRBJ1-1): DTAVSQTPKYLVTQMGNDKSIKCEQNLGHDTMYWYKQDSKKFLKIMFSYNNKELIINETVPNRFSPKSPDKAHLNLHINSLELGDSAVYFCASTDPGTEAFFGQGTRLTVV.